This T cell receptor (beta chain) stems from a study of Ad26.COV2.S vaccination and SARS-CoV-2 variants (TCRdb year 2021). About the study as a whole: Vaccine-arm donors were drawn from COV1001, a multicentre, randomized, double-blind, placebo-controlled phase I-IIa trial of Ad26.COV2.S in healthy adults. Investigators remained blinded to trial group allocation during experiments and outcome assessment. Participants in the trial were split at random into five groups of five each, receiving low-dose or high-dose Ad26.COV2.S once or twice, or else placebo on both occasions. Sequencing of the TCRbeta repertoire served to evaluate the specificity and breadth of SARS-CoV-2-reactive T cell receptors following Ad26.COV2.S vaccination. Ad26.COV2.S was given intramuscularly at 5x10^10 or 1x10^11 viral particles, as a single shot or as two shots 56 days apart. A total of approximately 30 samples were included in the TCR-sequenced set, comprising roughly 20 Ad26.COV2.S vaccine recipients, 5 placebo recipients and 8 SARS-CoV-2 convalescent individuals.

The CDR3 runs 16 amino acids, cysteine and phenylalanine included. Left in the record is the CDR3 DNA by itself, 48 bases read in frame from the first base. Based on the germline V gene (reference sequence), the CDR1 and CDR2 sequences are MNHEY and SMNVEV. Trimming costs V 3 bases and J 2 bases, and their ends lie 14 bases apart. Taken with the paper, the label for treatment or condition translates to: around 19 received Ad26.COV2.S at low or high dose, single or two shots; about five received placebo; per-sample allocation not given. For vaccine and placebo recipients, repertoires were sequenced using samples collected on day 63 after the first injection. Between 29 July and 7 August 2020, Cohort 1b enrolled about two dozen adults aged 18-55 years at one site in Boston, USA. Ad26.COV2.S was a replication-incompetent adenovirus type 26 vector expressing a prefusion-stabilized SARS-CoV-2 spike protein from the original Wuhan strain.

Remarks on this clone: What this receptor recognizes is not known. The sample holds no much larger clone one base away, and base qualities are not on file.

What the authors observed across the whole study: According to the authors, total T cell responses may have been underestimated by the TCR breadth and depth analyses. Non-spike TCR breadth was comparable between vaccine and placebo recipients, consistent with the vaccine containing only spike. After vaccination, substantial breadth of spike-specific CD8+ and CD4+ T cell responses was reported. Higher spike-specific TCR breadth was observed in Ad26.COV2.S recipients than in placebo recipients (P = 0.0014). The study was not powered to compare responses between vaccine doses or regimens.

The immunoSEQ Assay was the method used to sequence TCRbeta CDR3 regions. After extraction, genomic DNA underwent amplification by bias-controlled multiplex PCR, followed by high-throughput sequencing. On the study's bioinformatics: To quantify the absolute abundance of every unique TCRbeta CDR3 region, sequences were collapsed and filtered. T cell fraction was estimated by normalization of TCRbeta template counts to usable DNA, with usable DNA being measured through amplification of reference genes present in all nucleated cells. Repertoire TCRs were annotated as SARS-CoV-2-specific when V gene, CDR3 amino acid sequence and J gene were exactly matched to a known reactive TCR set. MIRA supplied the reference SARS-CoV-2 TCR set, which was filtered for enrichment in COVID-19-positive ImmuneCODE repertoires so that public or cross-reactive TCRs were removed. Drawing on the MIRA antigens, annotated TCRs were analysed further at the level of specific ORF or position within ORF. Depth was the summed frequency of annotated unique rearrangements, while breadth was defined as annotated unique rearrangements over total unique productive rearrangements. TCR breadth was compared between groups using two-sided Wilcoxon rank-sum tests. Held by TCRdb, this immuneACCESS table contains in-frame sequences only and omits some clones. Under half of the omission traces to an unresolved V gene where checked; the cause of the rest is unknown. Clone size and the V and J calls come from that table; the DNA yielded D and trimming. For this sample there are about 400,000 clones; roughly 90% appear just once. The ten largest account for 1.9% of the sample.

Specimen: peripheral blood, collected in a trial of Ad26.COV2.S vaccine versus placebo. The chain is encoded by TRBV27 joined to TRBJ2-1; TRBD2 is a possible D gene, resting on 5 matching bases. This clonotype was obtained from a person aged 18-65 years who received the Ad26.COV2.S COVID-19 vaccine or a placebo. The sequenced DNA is TGTGCCAGCAGTTTCGCTAGCCTAGAGGCCTACAATGAGCAGTTCTTC. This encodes CASSFASLEAYNEQFF.